The 3 T cell receptor beta chains below come from one sample, sequenced in a study of identical twins. TCRdb recomputed calls from the 5' RACE reads with MiXCR, one row per CDR3 protein. This table has 200,000 to 300,000 distinct CDR3 sequences, roughly a tenth appearing once. Input material: memory T cells sorted from blood. These receptors were collected from a man in his fifties in good health.

This clonotype was picked up a small number of times. The chain links TRBV9 to TRBJ2-3, with a possible D match to TRBD2 (6 bases). This CDR3 comprises 14 residues. The V gene's germline CDR1 is SGDLS and CDR2 YYNGEE. Trimming removed 0 bases from V and 8 bases from J, with 13 bases in between. CDR3 nucleotide sequence: TGTGCCAGCAGCGTAGTAGGGACTCAGGGTACGCAGTATTTT. This codes for CASSVVGTQGTQYF.

This clonotype was counted a few times. The chain joins TRBV20-1 to TRBJ1-5; perhaps TRBD1 as D (5 bases). The germline V gene has CDR1 DFQATT and CDR2 SNEGSKA (reference sequence). Trimming stripped 2 bases from V and 5 bases from J, with 16 bases between. This CDR3 is built from 15 residues. The CDR3 nucleotides read TGCAGTGCTAGAAGGGGCGGAAGAGTGGATCAGCCCCAGCATTTT. This sequence encodes CSARRGGRVDQPQHF.

The rearrangement joins TRBV4-2 to TRBJ1-3, with no clear D. V lost 1 base and J lost 1, with 5 bases in between. The CDR3 sequence is 14 residues long. CDR1 LGHNA and CDR2 YNFKEQ come from the germline V gene. The CDR3, as DNA: TGTGCCAGCAGCCAAGGTTATTCTGGAAACACCATATATTTT. Protein: CASSQGYSGNTIYF.